Sequencing of this TCR beta chain was carried out in a study of cytomegalovirus exposure and HLA in healthy donors. About the research overall: Of approximately 400 genotyped donors, more than 70% clustered with self-reported Caucasian donors. Study conclusions and caveats: When the data were analyzed later, several of the most significant clusters appeared to be linked to common viral pathogens.

Turning to this clone: Its antigen is not identified.

A multiplex PCR was run with 60 Vbeta primers and 13 Jbeta primers. Method: immunoSEQ multiplex PCR; TCRdb's copy keeps in-frame clones and lacks some. The repertoire holds around 250,000 clones, with 75% to 85% as singletons. The germline V gene encodes CDR1 MNHNS and CDR2 SASEGT. Unmatched junction bases numbered 3, after V lost 4 bases and J lost 9 bases. This CDR3 is built from 14 residues. The specimen was PBMCs. The rearrangement links TRBV6-1 to TRBJ2-3; 14 nucleotides line up with TRBD2. This sequence originates from an older woman in good health and CMV-seropositive. In DNA form, the CDR3 reads TGTGCCAGCAGTGCGGGGACTAGCGGGGGAACGCAGTATTTT. It encodes CASSAGTSGGTQYF.